Listed below are T cell receptor beta chains from one sample, sequenced in a study of T cell responses to AZD1222 COVID-19 vaccine. Here immunoSEQ multiplex PCR was the method, and the copy in TCRdb shows in-frame clones only, minus some. The sample consists of about 130,000 clones, just over 85% of them appearing once. The specimen was peripheral blood, collected on day 0 of AZD1222 vaccination. These TCRs come from an adult in good health. The CDR3 runs from the conserved cysteine through the conserved F or W. A D gene is named only where the DNA matches it firmly.

DNA: TGTGCCAGCAGCTTAGCGTCTAAGGGGGCGTACGAGCAGTACTTC
CDR3: CASSLASKGAYEQYF
V: TRBV7-6
J: TRBJ2-7
D: TRBD1

DNA: TGCAGTGCTCCCGGGACAGTTGAAGCTTTCTTT
CDR3: CSAPGTVEAFF
V: TRBV20-1
J: TRBJ1-1
D: TRBD1

DNA: TGTGCCCAAATGGGGTCCGGGGCCAACGTCCTGACTTTC
CDR3: CAQMGSGANVLTF
V: TRBV2
J: TRBJ2-6
D: NA

DNA: TGTGCCAGTAGGACAGGGGGTACCGGGGAGCTGTTTTTT
CDR3: CASRTGGTGELFF
V: TRBV19
J: TRBJ2-2
D: TRBD1

DNA: TGTGCCAGCACAGGGGGCTGGTATGGCTACACCTTC
CDR3: CASTGGWYGYTF
V: TRBV6-5
J: TRBJ1-2
D: TRBD1

DNA: TGTGCCAGCAGCAACAGGGTCAATCAGCCCCAGCATTTT
CDR3: CASSNRVNQPQHF
V: TRBV12-3/TRBV12-4
J: TRBJ1-5
D: NA

DNA: TGTGCCAGCAGTTTTAATAAGGGACGCGGCTACACCTTC
CDR3: CASSFNKGRGYTF
V: TRBV12-3/TRBV12-4
J: TRBJ1-2
D: NA

DNA: TGTGCCAGCAGAGACGGACTATCGCACACCGGGGAGCTGTTTTTT
CDR3: CASRDGLSHTGELFF
V: TRBV9
J: TRBJ2-2
D: NA

DNA: TGTGCCAGTGGGGACAGGGCCTACAATGAGCAGTTCTTC
CDR3: CASGDRAYNEQFF
V: TRBV18
J: TRBJ2-1
D: TRBD1

DNA: TGTGCCAGCAGCTTAGAGTGGCTGGGACAGAAAGAGACCCAGTACTTC
CDR3: CASSLEWLGQKETQYF
V: TRBV11-3
J: TRBJ2-5
D: TRBD1

DNA: TGTGCCAGCAGTTCCCGGGCCACCCCGTACAATGAGCAGTTCTTC
CDR3: CASSSRATPYNEQFF
V: TRBV28
J: TRBJ2-1
D: NA